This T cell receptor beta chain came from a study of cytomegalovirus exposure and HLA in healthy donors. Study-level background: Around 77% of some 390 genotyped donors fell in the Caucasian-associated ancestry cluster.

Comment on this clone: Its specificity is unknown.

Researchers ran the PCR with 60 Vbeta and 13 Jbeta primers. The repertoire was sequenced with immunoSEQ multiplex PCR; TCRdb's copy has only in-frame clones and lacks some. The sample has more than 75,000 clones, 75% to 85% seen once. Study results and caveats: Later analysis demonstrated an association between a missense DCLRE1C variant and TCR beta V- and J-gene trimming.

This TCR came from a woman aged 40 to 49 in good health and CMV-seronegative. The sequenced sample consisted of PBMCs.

The CDR3 loop reads CASSGAWLGTIYNEQFF. CDR3 coding DNA: TGTGCCAGCAGCGGGGCCTGGCTCGGGACAATATACAATGAGCAGTTCTTC. V gene TRBV9 combines with J gene TRBJ2-1; D is possibly TRBD1 (6 bases). This CDR3 is 17 amino acids long. CDR1 is SGDLS and CDR2 is YYNGEE in the germline V gene. With 3 bases removed from V and 4 bases from J, the gap between germline ends came to 20 bases.